The 27 T cell receptor beta chains in this list originate from one sample, sequenced in a study of blood T cell repertoires in COVID-19. Data came from immunoSEQ multiplex PCR; TCRdb stores just in-frame clones and leaves some out. The table has over 150,000 clones, around nine tenths seen once; the top ten hold approximately 0.6%. The specimen was peripheral blood. These receptors were obtained from a man in his fifties or sixties with COVID-19, enrolled during active disease.

This clone was seen only a few times. Other nucleotide sequences in the sample specify the same CDR3. The V call is TRBV11-2, the J call TRBJ2-3, with 13 bases aligning to TRBD2. CDR3 length equals 15 residues. The V and J ends lost 5 bases and 3 bases, in that order; junction bases with no gene match: 2. Germline V gene lookup returns CDR1 SGHAT and CDR2 FQNNGV. Here the CDR3 DNA reads TGTGCCAGCAGCCGACTAGCGGGAGGAACAGATACGCAGTATTTT. It yields the protein CASSRLAGGTDTQYF.

As for this clone: The sample holds other DNA sequences that translate to the same CDR3. The chain carries TRBV7-2 and TRBJ1-1, with D maybe TRBD1 (5 bases). V gave up 2 bases and J gave up 3 bases, with 7 bases separating them. CDR1 and CDR2 (germline): SGHTA, FQGNSA. The CDR3 is made up of 13 amino acids. The CDR3 region is CASSLSRDTEAFF. The DNA of the CDR3 is TGTGCCAGCAGCTTAAGCAGGGACACTGAAGCTTTCTTT.

V usage is TRBV25-1 and J usage is TRBJ1-3; D uncertain. The CDR3 extends over 12 amino acids. Germline V gene data show CDR1 as MGHDK and CDR2 as SYGVNS. Trimming cost V 4 bases and J 8 bases, with 9 bases left between them. Written as DNA, the CDR3 is TGTGCCAGCAGTGCCGGGTCGGACACCATATATTTT. Its protein product is CASSAGSDTIYF.

CDR3 residues: CAIRTGANSPLHF. The CDR3 DNA reads TGTGCCATACGGACAGGGGCAAATTCACCCCTCCACTTT. This chain joins TRBV19 and TRBJ1-6, with 9 bases identical to TRBD1. Germline V gene lookup returns CDR1 LNHDA and CDR2 SQIVND (reference sequence). Germline trimming cut 10 bases from V and 7 bases from J; bases unmatched to any gene: 5. The CDR3 runs to 13 residues.

The rearrangement uses TRBV7-9 and TRBJ1-6; unclear D gene. The germline V and J ends were trimmed by 4 bases and 0 bases, with 10 bases remaining between them. In germline, CDR1 is SEHNR, CDR2 FQNEAQ (reference sequence). The CDR3 extends over 16 amino acids. In nucleotides, the CDR3 is TGTGCCAGCAGCTCGGAGGGTAGCTCCTATAATTCACCCCTCCACTTT. Translated, it gives CASSSEGSSYNSPLHF.

This clone was counted once. The chain links TRBV5-4 to TRBJ2-7; 12 positions agree with TRBD2. This CDR3 has 16 amino acids. Unmatched junction bases numbered 6, after V lost 0 bases and J lost 5 bases. From germline, CDR1 is SGHNT and CDR2 YYREEE (reference sequence). The CDR3 coding sequence is TGTGCCAGCAGCTTGGGGCTAGCGGGGGGGCAAAACGAGCAGTACTTC. It translates to CASSLGLAGGQNEQYF.

V usage is TRBV7-3 and J usage is TRBJ2-3, with 8 bases lining up with TRBD1. The CDR3 contains 15 residues. V shed 4 bases, J shed 0 bases, and the junction held 3 bases outside the gene matches. CDR1 SGHTA and CDR2 FQGTGA come from the germline V gene. Here the CDR3 DNA reads TGTGCCAGCAGCTACCGACAGGGGAGCACAGATACGCAGTATTTT. Encoded protein: CASSYRQGSTDTQYF.

This chain links TRBV14 with TRBJ2-7, with 10 bases identical to TRBD2. The CDR3 spans 18 residues. The J segment lost 2 bases and the V segment lost 4 bases, leaving 14 bases of the junction unmatched. From germline, CDR1 is SGHDN and CDR2 FVKESK. The CDR3 DNA reads as TGTGCCAGCAGCCCCCGGGGTAGCGGGAGGACGATTACCTACGAGCAGTACTTC. Its translation is CASSPRGSGRTITYEQYF.

This clone was detected once. The chain carries TRBV2 and TRBJ1-1; D may be TRBD1 (6 bases). Germline CDR1 reads SNHLY; CDR2 reads FYNNEI. Trimming cost V 8 bases and J 10 bases, with 20 bases left between them. This CDR3 has 13 residues. The CDR3 spells CASQGDRQRLAFF. CDR3 DNA: TGTGCCAGCCAGGGCGACAGGCAACGGTTAGCTTTCTTT.

V is TRBV6-2 or TRBV6-3 and J is TRBJ1-2; D might be TRBD1 (6 bases). Germline V lookup: CDR1 MNHEY, CDR2 SVGEGT. This CDR3 spans 15 amino acids. Trimming cost V 5 bases and J 3 bases, with 16 bases left between them. In nucleotides, the CDR3 is TGTGCCAGCAGTCAAAACCGGGACACGTACTATGGCTACACCTTC. Amino acids: CASSQNRDTYYGYTF.

This clone was seen only once. The CDR3: CASSPLGSSGNTIYF. The CDR3 bases are TGTGCCAGCAGCCCCCTTGGGAGCTCTGGAAACACCATATATTTT. The chain has TRBV14 and TRBJ1-3; D gene unclear. V was shortened by 4 bases and J by 0 bases, with 10 bases between the two germline ends. CDR1 and CDR2 (germline): SGHDN, FVKESK. This CDR3 contains 15 residues.

The V gene is TRBV15, the J gene TRBJ1-2, with 7 positions matching TRBD1. The V gene end was trimmed by 5 bases and the J gene end by 7 bases; junction bases not matched to a gene: 10. CDR1 LNHNV and CDR2 YYDKDF come from the germline V gene (reference sequence). The CDR3 runs 14 residues. The CDR3 sequence is CATSSRATGSGYTF. The CDR3 DNA reads as TGTGCCACCAGCTCGAGAGCGACAGGGTCTGGCTACACCTTC.

CDR3 protein: CASSEAAGAVAYNEQFF. In nucleotides, the CDR3 is TGTGCCAGCAGTGAAGCGGCAGGCGCCGTTGCCTACAATGAGCAGTTCTTC. This rearrangement joins TRBV6-1 to TRBJ2-1, with no clear D. With 0 bases removed from V and 2 bases from J, the gap between germline ends came to 14 bases. Per germline, CDR1 MNHNS and CDR2 SASEGT. The CDR3 spans 17 residues.

The V call is TRBV7-2, the J call TRBJ1-4, with TRBD1 identical over 7 bases. There are 15 residues in the CDR3. Germline V gene lookup returns CDR1 SGHTA and CDR2 FQGNSA. With 0 bases clipped from V and 3 bases from J, the junction kept 1 base outside the gene matches. The CDR3 sequence: CASSLAGQSNEKLFF. Here the CDR3 DNA reads TGTGCCAGCAGCTTAGCGGGACAGTCTAATGAAAAACTGTTTTTT.

This CDR3 is CASSPPVGAGNTIYF. As DNA, the CDR3 is TGTGCCAGCTCACCACCAGTGGGAGCTGGAAACACCATATATTTT. The J gene is TRBJ1-3, the V gene TRBV18, with unresolved D. Between the trimmed V and J ends, which lost 0 bases and 2 bases, there was a span of 8 bases. The CDR3 is 15 residues long. Germline assignment: CDR1 KGHSH and CDR2 LQKENI.

The rearrangement links TRBV27 to TRBJ1-2, with unresolved D. The CDR3 length is 15 residues. V was trimmed by 5 bases and J by 6 bases, leaving 19 bases between them. Germline V gene data show CDR1 as MNHEY and CDR2 as SMNVEV (reference sequence). The CDR3 loop is CASSNMKRLGDGYTF. The CDR3 nucleotides are TGTGCCAGCAGTAATATGAAACGCCTGGGAGATGGCTACACCTTC.

The V and J genes are TRBV27 and TRBJ2-5; the match to TRBD2 covers 10 bases. V was clipped by 2 bases and J by 2 bases; unmatched bases: 14. Looked up from germline, CDR1 is MNHEY and CDR2 is SMNVEV (reference sequence). This CDR3 is built from 19 residues. The CDR3, as DNA: TGTGCCAGCAGTTTAACGGTAACTGGGCTAGCGGGAGTTCAAGAGACCCAGTACTTC. Encoded protein: CASSLTVTGLAGVQETQYF.

The CDR3 DNA reads as TGTGCCAGCAGGAATAGTGGGACAGGGGGCGTCTTCTTT. As protein: CASRNSGTGGVFF. The J gene is TRBJ1-1, the V gene TRBV9; 12 nucleotides match TRBD1. The CDR3 is 13 residues long. The germline gives CDR1 SGDLS, CDR2 YYNGEE. Unmatched junction bases numbered 10, after V lost 5 bases and J lost 14 bases.

The rearrangement joins TRBV7-2 to TRBJ1-5; TRBD1 matches 10 bases. The CDR3 is 16 residues long. The germline gives CDR1 SGHTA, CDR2 FQGNSA. J gave up 0 bases and V 5 bases, and 4 bases lay outside the gene matches. The CDR3 reads CASSLTGGFSNQPQHF. As DNA, the CDR3 is TGTGCCAGCAGCCTGACAGGGGGCTTTAGCAATCAGCCCCAGCATTTT.

In this sample, this clone turned up once. The V gene is TRBV15, the J gene TRBJ2-3; 7 nucleotides match TRBD2. Germline V lookup: CDR1 LNHNV, CDR2 YYDKDF (reference sequence). The CDR3 extends over 16 amino acids. V gave up 7 bases and J gave up 8 bases; unmatched junction bases: 18. The CDR3 sequence is CATNLLAPSGGPTQYF. CDR3 sequence (DNA): TGTGCCACCAACCTTCTGGCCCCGTCGGGGGGTCCTACGCAGTATTTT.

J is TRBJ1-5 and V is TRBV7-2, with D perhaps TRBD1 (6 bases). CDR3 size: 17 residues. The germline gives CDR1 SGHTA, CDR2 FQGNSA. Trimming pared 4 bases from V and 2 bases from J, leaving 18 bases between. The CDR3 loop is CASSYLAGPGGNQPQHF. The CDR3 DNA sequence: TGTGCCAGCAGCTATTTAGCAGGTCCAGGGGGCAATCAGCCCCAGCATTTT.

The chain links TRBV28 to TRBJ1-6, with 8 nucleotides matching TRBD1. V was pared by 2 bases and J by 9 bases, with 6 bases of the junction left unmatched. CDR1 and CDR2 from the germline V gene are MDHEN and SYDVKM. The CDR3 has 15 residues. The CDR3 bases are TGTGCCAGCAGTTTAGTCCGGACAGGGAGTTCACCCCTCCACTTT. Translation: CASSLVRTGSSPLHF.

The chain combines TRBV9 with TRBJ1-6; TRBD1 aligns across 7 bases. The ends lost 4 bases at V and 10 bases at J; junction bases unmatched: 11. Germline CDR1 reads SGDLS; CDR2 reads YYNGEE. There are 15 residues in the CDR3. In nucleotides, the CDR3 is TGTGCCAGCAGCCCTTCCGGGACAGTTACCTCACCCCTCCACTTT. Translating gives CASSPSGTVTSPLHF.

This sequence joins TRBV5-1 and TRBJ2-5, with 8 positions matching TRBD1. J was trimmed by 4 bases and V by 0 bases; bases with no gene match: 8. The germline CDR1 and CDR2 sequences are SGHRS and YFSETQ. The CDR3 contains 16 residues. The CDR3 bases are TGCGCCAGCAGCTTGGTCCAGGGGGCGCCGGGAGAGACCCAGTACTTC. Translating it yields CASSLVQGAPGETQYF.

There are a few counts of this clone. The rearrangement links TRBV12-3 or TRBV12-4 to TRBJ1-6; 9 positions agree with TRBD1. This CDR3 spans 12 amino acids. The V gene end was trimmed by 6 bases and the J gene end by 13 bases; junction bases not matched to a gene: 4. CDR3 region: CASRRDRAPLHF. As DNA, the CDR3 is TGTGCCAGCAGGCGGGACAGGGCTCCCCTCCACTTT.

V is TRBV6-2 or TRBV6-3 and J is TRBJ1-2, with D tentatively TRBD1 (6 bases). Germline CDR1 reads MNHEY; CDR2 reads SVGEGT. This CDR3 has 17 amino acids. The V gene lost 6 bases and the J gene lost 1 base, with 21 bases spanning the gap. The CDR3 sequence is CASSDLGTSEDNYGYTF. In DNA form, the CDR3 reads TGTGCCAGCAGCGACCTAGGGACATCTGAAGATAACTATGGCTACACCTTC.

The sample holds one count of this clone. This same CDR3 is encoded by further DNA sequences in the sample. The CDR3 sequence is CASSWTGGSNQPQHF. CDR3 DNA: TGTGCCAGTAGTTGGACAGGGGGTAGCAATCAGCCCCAGCATTTT. The V call is TRBV19, the J call TRBJ1-5; 10 nucleotides match TRBD1. The length of the CDR3 is 15 residues. V lost 5 bases to trimming and J lost 0 bases; unmatched junction nucleotides: 1. Germline V lookup: CDR1 LNHDA, CDR2 SQIVND (reference sequence). Full variable domain (outside the CDR3, taken from reference TRBV19 and TRBJ1-5): DGGITQSPKYLFRKEGQNVTLSCEQNLNHDAMYWYRQDPGQGLRLIYYSQIVNDFQKGDIAEGYSVSREKKESFPLTVTSAQKNPTAFYLCASSWTGGSNQPQHFGDGTRLSIL.